The present T cell receptor (beta chain) was sequenced within a study of blood T cell repertoires in COVID-19. J lost 3 bases, V lost 3 bases, and 6 bases had no gene match. The CDR3 is 15 amino acids. Germline V lookup: CDR1 SEHNR, CDR2 FQNEAQ (reference sequence). The assay was immunoSEQ multiplex PCR, and TCRdb's table has in-frame clones only and misses some. This table holds under 250,000 clones, approximately 89% found once. This chain joins TRBV7-9 and TRBJ2-7, with 9 bases matching TRBD2. What was sequenced was peripheral blood. This sequence originates from a woman aged 60-75 years who had recovered from COVID-19. The DNA for the CDR3 is TGTGCCAGCAGCTTGTCCCAGACTAGCGGCTACGAGCAGTACTTC. This codes for CASSLSQTSGYEQYF.